Sequencing of this T cell receptor beta chain was carried out in a study of T-cell reconstitution after alpha-beta-depleted transplantation in children. Study-wide findings and caveats: A year post-transplant, T-cell counts and diversity derived mostly from newly produced T cells. Several hundred expanded graft clones reportedly supplied alpha-beta T cells about two months after transplant.

The TCRbeta library was prepared with unique molecular identifiers. TCRdb itself ran the PCR reads through MiXCR, one entry per CDR3 protein. The table has more than 90,000 distinct CDR3 sequences, 10% seen once. As to this clonotype: Its specificity is unknown.

The specimen was PBMCs, collected before TCRalphabeta/CD19-depleted stem cell transplant. The sequence was collected from a boy younger than 10 with acute lymphoblastic leukemia, due to receive a stem cell transplant.

DNA of the CDR3: TGTGCCAGCGGAACAGGGGTAGGGGAGCTGTTTTTT. Translated: CASGTGVGELFF. This rearrangement joins TRBV7-9 to TRBJ2-2, with 7 bases aligning to TRBD1. The CDR3 sequence is 12 residues long. J was trimmed by 8 bases and V by 8 bases; bases with no gene match: 5. From germline, CDR1 is SEHNR and CDR2 FQNEAQ (reference sequence).